This note documents a single T cell receptor (beta chain) sequence. Its antigen is currently unknown. V shed 0 bases and J shed 9 bases, with 13 bases lying between them. Germline V CDR1 and CDR2: SGDLS, YYNGEE. This CDR3 is 14 amino acids long. This entry is derived from a study of beta chain features in type 1 diabetes. Study results and limitations: With patients and controls alike, PCR might favor shorter templates to an equal degree. Shorter TCRB CDR3s, moderately but significantly so, were found in Type 1 diabetes patients in all four CD4+ subsets.

One heparinised blood draw, averaging about 100 mL, came from each donor. Stem cell-like memory, regulatory, central memory and naive CD4+ cells were sorted via CD45RO/CCR7/CD25/CD127/CD95/CD27. The sequenced template was cDNA made from the entire isolated RNA. Approximately 3.6 million reads, on average, came from each naive, central memory and regulatory T cell sample. Data came from immunoSEQ multiplex PCR; TCRdb stores just in-frame clones and leaves some out. The sample includes about 160,000 clones, approximately 62% of them seen just once. The chain is built from TRBV9 and TRBJ2-1, with TRBD1 as a possible D gene (5 bases). Sequencing was done on a sample of naive CD4+ T cells from blood. The sequence came from a man aged 25 to 45 with type 1 diabetes. The CDR3 region is CASSVEAGMGEQFF. The CDR3 region has the DNA TGTGCCAGCAGCGTAGAAGCAGGGATGGGTGAGCAGTTCTTC.